This entry describes one TCR beta chain. CDR1 is SGDLS, CDR2 YYNGEE, per germline. The CDR3 is made up of 16 amino acids. Losses at the gene ends were 4 bases for V and 5 bases for J; bases not matched to a gene: 9. This sample stems from a study of blood T cell repertoires in COVID-19. Libraries were prepared by immunoSEQ multiplex PCR; TCRdb keeps only in-frame clonotypes and omits some of them. The repertoire holds approximately 230,000 clones, around 80% seen once, with roughly 4.2% in the top ten. Sequencing used peripheral blood. The receptor was derived from a woman between 40 and 55 years old with active or convalescent COVID-19. The chain has TRBV9 and TRBJ2-6; 7 bases line up with TRBD1. The CDR3 sequence: CASSRTGPGRANVLTF. Written as DNA, the CDR3 is TGTGCCAGCAGCCGGACAGGCCCCGGCAGGGCCAACGTCCTGACTTTC.